Shown below are 10 T cell receptor beta chains from a single sample sequenced in a study of CD8+CD57+ T cells in acquired aplastic anemia. The template for TCR beta VDJ and CDR3 sequence profiling was genomic DNA. TCRdb itself ran the reads through MiXCR, one entry per CDR3 protein. The table shows tens of thousands of distinct CDR3 sequences, with more than 40% occurring only once. Sequencing used sorted CD4+, CD8+, or CD8+CD57+ T cells (not recorded which) from PBMCs. These receptors were taken from a human donor in good health, serving as a control.

This rearrangement joins TRBV15 to TRBJ1-2; 8 nucleotides align to TRBD1. V trimming: 3 bases; J trimming: 3 bases; junction bases outside the gene matches: 9. This CDR3 spans 16 amino acids. CDR1 and CDR2 from the germline V gene are LNHNV and YYDKDF (reference sequence). CDR3 sequence: CATSRGQAGGDYGYTF. In DNA form, the CDR3 reads TGTGCCACCAGCAGGGGACAGGCGGGGGGGGACTATGGCTACACCTTC.

This clonotype came up a few times. This rearrangement joins TRBV25-1 to TRBJ2-3, with 8 positions matching TRBD2. Trimming removed 6 bases from V and 4 bases from J; junction bases left unmatched: 12. CDR1 MGHDK and CDR2 SYGVNS come from the germline V gene. The CDR3 sequence is 16 residues long. The CDR3 spells CASSAPREGPSDTQYF. DNA of the CDR3: TGTGCCAGCAGCGCCCCCCGGGAGGGCCCCTCAGATACGCAGTATTTT.

With regard to this clonotype: One end of the junction fails to match germline, which may point to a read error. The CDR3 region has the DNA TGTGCCAGCAGTGATGAGGAACTAGCCAAAAACACTCAGTACTTC. Translating gives CASSDEELAKNTQYF. The V and J genes are TRBV25-1 and TRBJ2-4; weak D call: TRBD2 (6 bases). The CDR3 contains 15 residues. Germline CDR1 and CDR2: MGHDK and SYGVNS. The complete variable domain, with remaining parts taken from reference TRBV25-1 and TRBJ2-4, reads EADIYQTPRYLVIGTGKKITLECSQTMGHDKMYWYQQDPGMELHLIHYSYGVNSTEKGDLSSESTVSRIRTEHFPLTLESARPSHTSQYLCASSDEELAKNTQYFGAGTRLSVL.

This clonotype was counted many times. The J gene is TRBJ1-6, the V gene TRBV6-5; 8 bases align to TRBD1. CDR1 and CDR2 from the germline V gene are MNHEY and SVGAGI. V was pared by 0 bases and J by 6 bases, with 4 bases of the junction left unmatched. The CDR3 is 16 amino acids. CDR3 sequence (DNA): TGTGCCAGCAGTTACTCGTCAGGGGGCGGTAATTCACCCCTCCACTTT. Translating it yields CASSYSSGGGNSPLHF.

The chain combines TRBV24-1 with TRBJ2-1; D possibly matches TRBD1 or TRBD2 (5 bases each). The CDR3 is made up of 17 amino acids. In germline, CDR1 is KGHDR, CDR2 SFDVKD. V was cut by 2 bases and J by 9 bases, with 22 bases left in between. The DNA for the CDR3 is TGTGCCACCAGTGATTCGGGACCAGCGGACCCTTTAGGTGAGCAGTTCTTC. Protein: CATSDSGPADPLGEQFF.

As to this clonotype: The final CDR3 position lacks the conserved phenylalanine or tryptophan, pointing to a likely read error. In DNA form, the CDR3 reads TGTGCCAGCAGCTTGGAAGGGGTTGGAGACGAGCAGTTCTCC. Translating gives CASSLEGVGDEQFS. This chain uses TRBV5-8 with TRBJ2-1; D might be TRBD1 (5 bases). CDR3 length: 14 residues. Deletions cut 0 bases from V and 10 bases from J, with 14 bases between. The V gene's germline CDR1 is SGHTS and CDR2 YDEGEE.

CDR3 DNA sequence: TGTGCCAGCAGCGGTAGGGGACTGACAGATACGCAGTATTTT. As protein: CASSGRGLTDTQYF. The chain has TRBV25-1 and TRBJ2-3; D is possibly TRBD2 (6 bases). Germline CDR1 MGHDK, CDR2 SYGVNS. V was shortened by 6 bases and J by 3 bases, with 13 bases between the two germline ends. The CDR3 sequence is 14 residues long.

V and J are TRBV29-1 and TRBJ2-1, with D perhaps matching TRBD1 (5 bases). V lost 5 bases to trimming and J lost 4 bases, with 18 bases between them. CDR3 length: 15 residues. Germline CDR1 is SQVTM and CDR2 is ANQGSEA. The CDR3 spells CSVHSGQGLYNEQFF. The DNA of the CDR3 is TGCAGCGTTCACTCAGGGCAGGGATTGTACAATGAGCAGTTCTTC.

The chain combines TRBV10-3 with TRBJ1-2, with D maybe TRBD1 (6 bases). Looked up from germline, CDR1 is ENHRY and CDR2 is SYGVKD. V was shortened by 7 bases and J by 4 bases, with 16 bases between the two germline ends. The CDR3 extends over 14 amino acids. CDR3 sequence: CAITGQPLSYGYTF. The CDR3 DNA reads TGTGCCATCACTGGACAGCCTCTCTCCTATGGCTACACCTTC.

The V call is TRBV11-2, the J call TRBJ2-5, with TRBD1 matching over 9 bases. Germline V CDR1 and CDR2: SGHAT, FQNNGV. This CDR3 is built from 17 residues. J was trimmed by 5 bases and V by 1 base; bases with no gene match: 11. The CDR3: CASSLVSTGGERETQYF. The CDR3, as DNA: TGTGCCAGCAGCTTAGTAAGCACAGGGGGCGAGAGGGAGACCCAGTACTTC.